This T cell receptor (beta chain) was recovered during a study of T-cell reconstitution after alpha-beta-depleted transplantation in children. General study results and limits: Newly generated T cells supplied most T-cell counts and diversity one year post-transplant. After transplant, at about two months, alpha-beta T cells were reportedly derived from several hundred expanded graft clones. Surviving recipient cells, namely T cells and thymic progenitors, were the source of high day-60 TCRbeta diversity in some patients.

A TCRbeta library incorporating unique molecular identifiers was prepared. MiXCR, run by TCRdb on the PCR reads, gives a single entry per CDR3 protein. Of hundreds of thousands of distinct CDR3 sequences listed, roughly 17% are singletons. Of note for this clonotype: The antigen is undetermined.

The V gene end was trimmed by 0 bases and the J gene end by 9 bases; junction bases not matched to a gene: 7. Germline V CDR1 and CDR2: SGDLS, YYNGEE. The CDR3 is 15 amino acids. This TCR derives from a boy less than two years old who had a stem cell transplant for Wiskott-Aldrich syndrome, so the T cells may come from the graft donor. The source was PBMCs, mostly from graft donor cells, collected 360 days after TCRalphabeta/CD19-depleted stem cell transplant. The chain is built from TRBV9 and TRBJ2-1; 9 nucleotides line up with TRBD2. This chain's CDR3 is CASSVEGGRAGEQFF. The DNA for the CDR3 is TGTGCCAGCAGCGTAGAAGGCGGGAGGGCCGGTGAGCAGTTCTTC.